The T cell receptor beta chain described here comes from a study of control samples from healthy donors and cancer patients. The protocol was immunoSEQ multiplex PCR, while the TCRdb copy is restricted to in-frame clones and leaves out a portion. This sample has around 140,000 clones, with around 93% found just once. V was pared by 7 bases and J by 4 bases, with 7 bases of the junction left unmatched. This CDR3 has 15 residues. The germline V gene encodes CDR1 SGHNT and CDR2 YYREEE (reference sequence). This TCR came from a woman aged 50 to 60 in good health. Sequenced material: blood. The gene calls are TRBV5-4 and TRBJ2-1, with 11 bases that match TRBD2. CDR3 loop: CASALAGGLYNEQFF. CDR3 nucleotides: TGTGCCAGCGCCTTAGCGGGGGGGTTGTACAATGAGCAGTTCTTC.